What follows are 2 T cell receptor beta chains derived from one specimen sequenced in a study of shared clonotypes between healthy human individuals (dated by TCRdb to the early 2020s). Receptor libraries were prepared by the immunoSEQ multiplex PCR assay. Drawn from immuneACCESS, this table holds only the in-frame rearrangements with V and J called that TCRdb kept. Clones are partly lost; checked studies trace under half to an unresolved V gene and leave the rest unexplained. A total of around 700,000 clones appear in this sample, about 78% of them only once. The ten biggest clones cover about 1.7% of the sample. The sequenced material came from memory CD4+ T cells sorted from blood. What the cell subset or site label conveys for this sample: CD45RA-negative fraction. Receptors were obtained from a woman aged 30 to 39 in good health.

As to this clone: Additional DNA sequences in this sample encode the identical CDR3. The V call is TRBV5-4, the J call TRBJ2-4; D is uncertain. V lost 0 bases and J 8 bases, leaving 3 bases between the germline ends. The CDR3 consists of 11 residues. The V gene's germline CDR1 is SGHNT and CDR2 YYREEE (reference sequence). The DNA for the CDR3 is TGTGCCAGCAGCTTGGGTGACATTCAGTACTTC. Its protein is CASSLGDIQYF.

A note on this clone: This may be a read error: a much more frequent sequence differs by one nucleotide. The same CDR3 also results from other DNA sequences found in this sample. The DNA of the CDR3 is TGTGCCAGCAGCCAAGCGAGGGGGCGGACCAAAAACATTCAGTATTTC. This translates into CASSQARGRTKNIQYF. This chain links TRBV14 with TRBJ2-4; 7 nucleotides match TRBD1. This CDR3 spans 16 amino acids. Germline loops: CDR1 SGHDN, CDR2 FVKESK.